The entry below gives a single TCR beta chain sequence along with its context. Repertoires were generated with immunoSEQ multiplex PCR, while TCRdb's copy carries only in-frame clones and drops some. The sample shows more than 90,000 clones, approximately 95% of them seen only once. CDR1 and CDR2 from the germline V gene are MGHRA and YSYEKL. The CDR3 is 13 residues long. V was cut by 0 bases and J by 6 bases, with 6 bases left in between. This record comes from a study of technical replicates of blood from a few donors. The rearrangement uses TRBV4-1 and TRBJ2-1; D uncertain. The sequence was collected from a human donor in good health. Material for sequencing was T cells isolated from PBMCs. In DNA, the CDR3 is TGCGCCAGCAGCCAAGATAGATTCAATGAGCAGTTCTTC. It is translated as CASSQDRFNEQFF.